The rows below give T cell receptor beta chains drawn from one sample of a study of T cell repertoires in cytomegalovirus infection. TCRdb independently ran MiXCR on the reads; one entry per CDR3 protein. The data hold roughly 800,000 distinct CDR3 sequences, with 25% to 35% observed a single time. Their cognate antigens are unknown. The sequenced sample was cultured CD8+ T cells from PBMCs, obtained from culture after CMV antigen stimulation. The receptors were gathered from a human donor in good health (CMV status not recorded). Some clones in this sample may be carry-over from other donors' samples. Both conserved end residues are part of each CDR3. D genes are given only for firm matches. The size entry is marked missing in some rows and otherwise reads once, few, many or a size class.

V gene: TRBV19
clone size: few
J gene: TRBJ1-1
D gene: NA
CDR3 protein: CASSIDAGNTEAFF
CDR3 DNA: TGTGCCAGTAGTATAGATGCAGGGAACACTGAAGCTTTCTTT

V gene: TRBV20-1
clone size: NA
J gene: TRBJ2-3
D gene: TRBD2
CDR3 protein: CSASSSGGYTDTQYF
CDR3 DNA: TGCAGTGCTTCTTCTAGCGGGGGGTACACAGATACGCAGTATTTT

V gene: TRBV11-1
clone size: NA
J gene: TRBJ2-7
D gene: TRBD2
CDR3 protein: CASSLGSGTNYEQYF
CDR3 DNA: TGTGCCAGCAGTTTAGGGTCCGGGACTAATTACGAGCAGTACTTC

V gene: TRBV20-1
clone size: NA
J gene: TRBJ2-2
D gene: NA
CDR3 protein: CSARDWGPGELFF
CDR3 DNA: TGCAGTGCTAGAGATTGGGGACCCGGGGAGCTGTTTTTT

V gene: TRBV11-3
clone size: few
J gene: TRBJ1-3
D gene: NA
CDR3 protein: CASSLAPVLTGNTIYF
CDR3 DNA: TGTGCCAGCAGCTTAGCCCCGGTGTTGACCGGAAACACCATATATTTT

V gene: TRBV4-2
clone size: once
J gene: TRBJ2-1
D gene: NA
CDR3 protein: CASSQESQGTYNEQFF
CDR3 DNA: TGTGCCAGCAGCCAAGAAAGCCAGGGAACGTACAATGAGCAGTTCTTC

V gene: TRBV28
clone size: few
J gene: TRBJ2-3
D gene: NA
CDR3 protein: CASRLKGIGVSDTQYF
CDR3 DNA: TGTGCCAGCAGGTTAAAGGGAATCGGGGTTTCAGATACGCAGTATTTT

V gene: TRBV20-1
clone size: few
J gene: TRBJ1-4
D gene: NA
CDR3 protein: CSARELTQVGGDEKLFF
CDR3 DNA: TGCAGTGCTAGAGAGTTGACCCAAGTTGGGGGAGATGAAAAACTGTTTTTT

V gene: TRBV7-9
clone size: few
J gene: TRBJ1-1
D gene: TRBD1
CDR3 protein: CASSFIQGENTEAFF
CDR3 DNA: TGTGCCAGCAGCTTCATACAGGGGGAGAACACTGAAGCTTTCTTT

V gene: TRBV7-2
clone size: few
J gene: TRBJ2-3
D gene: NA
CDR3 protein: CASSLGGLPQYF
CDR3 DNA: TGTGCCAGCAGCTTAGGAGGCTTGCCGCAGTATTTT

V gene: TRBV6-5
clone size: NA
J gene: TRBJ1-2
D gene: NA
CDR3 protein: CASSYSGRWSEGYTF
CDR3 DNA: TGTGCCAGCAGTTACTCGGGACGCTGGAGCGAAGGCTACACCTTC

V gene: TRBV6-1
clone size: few
J gene: TRBJ2-6
D gene: NA
CDR3 protein: CASSPDSLSGANVLTF
CDR3 DNA: TGTGCCAGCAGCCCGGACAGCCTCTCTGGGGCCAACGTCCTGACTTTC

V gene: TRBV4-1
clone size: many
J gene: TRBJ2-3
D gene: NA
CDR3 protein: CASSQDNGGQDTQYF
CDR3 DNA: TGCGCCAGCAGCCAAGATAACGGGGGACAAGATACGCAGTATTTT

V gene: TRBV7-9
clone size: few
J gene: TRBJ1-5
D gene: NA
CDR3 protein: CASSLIAQPQHF
CDR3 DNA: TGTGCCAGCAGCTTGATTGCCCAGCCCCAGCATTTT

V gene: TRBV19
clone size: few
J gene: TRBJ1-2
D gene: NA
CDR3 protein: CASLTGFGYTF
CDR3 DNA: TGTGCCAGCTTGACAGGTTTCGGCTACACCTTC

V gene: TRBV7-2
clone size: few
J gene: TRBJ2-7
D gene: TRBD2
CDR3 protein: CASSPRVAGTYSYEQYF
CDR3 DNA: TGTGCCAGCAGCCCCAGGGTAGCGGGGACTTACTCCTACGAGCAGTACTTC

V gene: TRBV12-3/TRBV12-4
clone size: NA
J gene: TRBJ1-5
D gene: NA
CDR3 protein: CASSFDSPYSNQPQHF
CDR3 DNA: TGTGCCAGCAGTTTCGACAGTCCGTATAGCAATCAGCCCCAGCATTTT

V gene: TRBV7-9
clone size: NA
J gene: TRBJ2-1
D gene: NA
CDR3 protein: CVSARGKSSYNEQFF
CDR3 DNA: TGTGTCAGCGCGAGGGGAAAGAGCTCCTACAATGAGCAGTTCTTC

V gene: TRBV11-2
clone size: few
J gene: TRBJ2-3
D gene: TRBD2
CDR3 protein: CASSLDLTSGVRQSDTQYF
CDR3 DNA: TGTGCCAGCAGCTTAGATCTCACTAGCGGGGTCCGTCAATCTGATACGCAGTATTTT

V gene: TRBV12-3/TRBV12-4
clone size: few
J gene: TRBJ2-5
D gene: NA
CDR3 protein: CASSLEGGHQETQYF
CDR3 DNA: TGTGCCAGCAGTTTGGAGGGGGGGCACCAAGAGACCCAGTACTTC

V gene: TRBV9
clone size: NA
J gene: TRBJ1-2
D gene: TRBD1
CDR3 protein: CASSAYQGVYYGYTF
CDR3 DNA: TGTGCCAGCAGCGCCTATCAGGGGGTCTATTATGGCTACACCTTC

V gene: TRBV7-6
clone size: few
J gene: TRBJ2-1
D gene: TRBD2
CDR3 protein: CASSLRTSGGLSSYNEQFF
CDR3 DNA: TGTGCCAGCAGCTTACGGACTAGCGGGGGCCTGAGCTCCTACAATGAGCAGTTCTTC

V gene: TRBV7-6
clone size: NA
J gene: TRBJ1-2
D gene: TRBD1
CDR3 protein: CASSLGDRGQSYGYTF
CDR3 DNA: TGTGCCAGCAGCTTAGGGGACAGGGGGCAAAGCTATGGCTACACCTTC

V gene: TRBV2
clone size: NA
J gene: TRBJ1-6
D gene: NA
CDR3 protein: CASSEVYTDPRSPLHF
CDR3 DNA: TGTGCCAGCAGTGAAGTTTACACCGACCCAAGGTCACCCCTCCACTTT

V gene: TRBV5-8
clone size: NA
J gene: TRBJ2-5
D gene: NA
CDR3 protein: CASTEGGAVPYQETQYF
CDR3 DNA: TGTGCCAGCACCGAGGGGGGGGCGGTCCCTTACCAAGAGACCCAGTACTTC

V gene: TRBV27
clone size: NA
J gene: TRBJ1-2
D gene: TRBD1
CDR3 protein: CASGLTGTGGLGYTF
CDR3 DNA: TGTGCCAGCGGACTCACCGGGACAGGAGGCCTTGGCTACACCTTC